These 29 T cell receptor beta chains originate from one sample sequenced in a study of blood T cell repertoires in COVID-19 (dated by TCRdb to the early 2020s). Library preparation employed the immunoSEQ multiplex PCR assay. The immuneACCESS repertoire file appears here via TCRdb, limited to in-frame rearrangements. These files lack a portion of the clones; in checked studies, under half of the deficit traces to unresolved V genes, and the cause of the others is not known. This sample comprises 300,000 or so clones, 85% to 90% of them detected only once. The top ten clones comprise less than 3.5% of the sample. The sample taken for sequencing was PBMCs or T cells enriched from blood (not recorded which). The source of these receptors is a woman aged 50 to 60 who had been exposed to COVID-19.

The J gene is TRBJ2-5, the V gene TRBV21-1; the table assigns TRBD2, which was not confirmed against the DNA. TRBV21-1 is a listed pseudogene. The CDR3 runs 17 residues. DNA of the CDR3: TGTGCCAGCAGCAACCCGACTGGCGGGGATTACCAAGAGACCCAGTACTTC. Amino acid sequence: CASSNPTGGDYQETQYF.

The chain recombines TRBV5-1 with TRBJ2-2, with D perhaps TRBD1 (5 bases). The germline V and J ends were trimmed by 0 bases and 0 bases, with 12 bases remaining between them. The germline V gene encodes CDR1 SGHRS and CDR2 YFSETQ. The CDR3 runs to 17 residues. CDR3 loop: CASSLGPKTANTGELFF. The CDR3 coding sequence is TGCGCCAGCAGCTTGGGTCCGAAGACAGCGAACACCGGGGAGCTGTTTTTT.

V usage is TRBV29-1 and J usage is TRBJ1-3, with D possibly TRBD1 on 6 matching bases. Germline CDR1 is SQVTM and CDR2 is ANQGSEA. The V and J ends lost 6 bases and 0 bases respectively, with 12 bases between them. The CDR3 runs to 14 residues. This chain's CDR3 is CSVNDRSSGNTIYF. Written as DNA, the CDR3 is TGCAGCGTGAACGACAGGAGCTCTGGAAACACCATATATTTT.

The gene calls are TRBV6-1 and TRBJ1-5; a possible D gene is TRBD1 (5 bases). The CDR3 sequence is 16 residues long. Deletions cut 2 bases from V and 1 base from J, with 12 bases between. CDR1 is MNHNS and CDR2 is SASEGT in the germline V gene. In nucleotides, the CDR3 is TGTGCCAGCAGTGAATTAGGGGCACGGAGCAATCAGCCCCAGCATTTT. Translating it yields CASSELGARSNQPQHF.

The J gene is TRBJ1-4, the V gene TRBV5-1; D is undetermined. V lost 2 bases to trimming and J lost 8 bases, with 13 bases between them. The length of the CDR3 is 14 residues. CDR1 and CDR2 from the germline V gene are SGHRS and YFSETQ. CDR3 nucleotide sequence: TGCGCCAGCAGCTTAGGAGGAGTTGAGGAAAAACTGTTTTTT. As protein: CASSLGGVEEKLFF.

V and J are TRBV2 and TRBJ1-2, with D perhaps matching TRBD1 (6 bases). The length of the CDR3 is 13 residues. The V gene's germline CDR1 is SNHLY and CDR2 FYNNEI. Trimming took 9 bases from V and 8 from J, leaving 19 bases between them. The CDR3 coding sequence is TGTGCCAGTATACTGGACAGAAACGGGGGCTACACCTTC. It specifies CASILDRNGGYTF. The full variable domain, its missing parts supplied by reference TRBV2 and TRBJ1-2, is EPEVTQTPSHQVTQMGQEVILRCVPISNHLYFYWYRQILGQKVEFLVSFYNNEISEKSEIFDDQFSVERPDGSNFTLKIRSTKLEDSAMYFCASILDRNGGYTFGSGTRLTVV.

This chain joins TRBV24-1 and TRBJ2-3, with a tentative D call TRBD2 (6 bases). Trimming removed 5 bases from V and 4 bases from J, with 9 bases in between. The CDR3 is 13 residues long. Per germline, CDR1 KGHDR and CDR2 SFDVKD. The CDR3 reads CATSARLADTQYF. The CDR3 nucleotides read TGTGCCACCAGTGCCCGACTAGCAGATACGCAGTATTTT.

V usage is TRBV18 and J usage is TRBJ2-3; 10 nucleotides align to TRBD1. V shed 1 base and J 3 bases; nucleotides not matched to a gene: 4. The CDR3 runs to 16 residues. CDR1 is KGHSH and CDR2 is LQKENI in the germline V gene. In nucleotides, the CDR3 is TGTGCCAGCTCACCACGGGACAGGGGAGGAACAGATACGCAGTATTTT. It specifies CASSPRDRGGTDTQYF.

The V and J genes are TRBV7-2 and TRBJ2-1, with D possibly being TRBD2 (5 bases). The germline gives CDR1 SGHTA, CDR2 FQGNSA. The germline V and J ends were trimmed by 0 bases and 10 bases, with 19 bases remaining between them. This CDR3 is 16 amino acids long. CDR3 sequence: CASSLAYGGPQGEQFF. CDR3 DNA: TGTGCCAGCAGCTTAGCGTATGGAGGTCCCCAAGGGGAGCAGTTCTTC.

The CDR3 bases are TGTGCCAGTACAAATGGACAGGGGGCCGCAGATACGCAGTATTTT. Translating gives CASTNGQGAADTQYF. V gene TRBV19 combines with J gene TRBJ2-3, with TRBD1 identical over 11 bases. The CDR3 loop spans 15 amino acids. Germline trimming cut 7 bases from V and 4 bases from J; bases unmatched to any gene: 7. Germline V gives CDR1 LNHDA, CDR2 SQIVND (reference sequence). The complete variable domain, with remaining parts taken from reference TRBV19 and TRBJ2-3, reads DGGITQSPKYLFRKEGQNVTLSCEQNLNHDAMYWYRQDPGQGLRLIYYSQIVNDFQKGDIAEGYSVSREKKESFPLTVTSAQKNPTAFYLCASTNGQGAADTQYFGPGTRLTVL.

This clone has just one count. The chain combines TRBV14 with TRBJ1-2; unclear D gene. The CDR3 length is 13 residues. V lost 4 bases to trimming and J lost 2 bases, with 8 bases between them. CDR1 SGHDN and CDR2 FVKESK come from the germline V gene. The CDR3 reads CASSRTQNYGYTF. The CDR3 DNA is TGTGCCAGCAGCCGAACTCAAAACTATGGCTACACCTTC.

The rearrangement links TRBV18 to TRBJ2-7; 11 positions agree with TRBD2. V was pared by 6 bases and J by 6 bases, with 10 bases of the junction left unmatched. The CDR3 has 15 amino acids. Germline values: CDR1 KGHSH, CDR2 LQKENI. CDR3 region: CASSPGLAGTFEQYF. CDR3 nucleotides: TGTGCCAGCTCCCCAGGACTAGCGGGTACCTTCGAGCAGTACTTC. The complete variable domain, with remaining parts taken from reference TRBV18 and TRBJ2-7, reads NAGVMQNPRHLVRRRGQEARLRCSPMKGHSHVYWYRQLPEEGLKFMVYLQKENIIDESGMPKERFSAEFPKEGPSILRIQQVVRGDSAAYFCASSPGLAGTFEQYFGPGTRLTVT.

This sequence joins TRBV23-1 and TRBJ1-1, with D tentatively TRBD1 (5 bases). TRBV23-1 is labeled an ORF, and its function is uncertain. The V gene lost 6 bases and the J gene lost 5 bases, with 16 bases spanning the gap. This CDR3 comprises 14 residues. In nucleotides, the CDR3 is TGCGCCAGCAGCCAAGGGGAGGGGCCGACTGAAGCTTTCTTT. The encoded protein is CASSQGEGPTEAFF.

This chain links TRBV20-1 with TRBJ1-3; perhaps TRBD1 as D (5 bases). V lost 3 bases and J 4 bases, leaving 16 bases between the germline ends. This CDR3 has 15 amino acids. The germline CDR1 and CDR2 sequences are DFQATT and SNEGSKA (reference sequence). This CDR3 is CSASLNGGGGNTIYF. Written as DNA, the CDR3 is TGCAGTGCTAGTTTAAACGGGGGAGGGGGAAACACCATATATTTT.

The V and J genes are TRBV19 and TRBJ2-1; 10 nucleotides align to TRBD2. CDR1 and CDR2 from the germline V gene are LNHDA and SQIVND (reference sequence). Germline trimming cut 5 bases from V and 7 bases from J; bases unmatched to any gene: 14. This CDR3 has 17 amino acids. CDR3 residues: CASSPPTSSGGLNEQFF. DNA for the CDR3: TGTGCCAGTAGTCCCCCTACGTCTAGCGGGGGACTAAATGAGCAGTTCTTC. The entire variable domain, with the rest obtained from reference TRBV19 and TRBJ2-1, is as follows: DGGITQSPKYLFRKEGQNVTLSCEQNLNHDAMYWYRQDPGQGLRLIYYSQIVNDFQKGDIAEGYSVSREKKESFPLTVTSAQKNPTAFYLCASSPPTSSGGLNEQFFGPGTRLTVL.

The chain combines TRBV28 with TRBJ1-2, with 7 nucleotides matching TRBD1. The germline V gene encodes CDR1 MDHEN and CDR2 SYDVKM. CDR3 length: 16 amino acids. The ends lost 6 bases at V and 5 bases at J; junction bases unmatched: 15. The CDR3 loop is CASRGTRRGQGYGYTF. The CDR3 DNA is TGTGCCAGCAGAGGCACCCGAAGGGGGCAGGGGTATGGCTACACCTTC.

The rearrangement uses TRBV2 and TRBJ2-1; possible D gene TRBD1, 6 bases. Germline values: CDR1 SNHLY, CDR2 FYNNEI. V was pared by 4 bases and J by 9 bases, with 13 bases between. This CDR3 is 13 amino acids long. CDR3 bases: TGTGCCAGCAGTGCTTGGGGGCTGGGTGAGCAGTTCTTC. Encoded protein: CASSAWGLGEQFF.

CDR3 protein: CASSDFRAGGDEQYF. CDR3 DNA: TGTGCCAGCAGTGATTTCCGGGCAGGCGGGGACGAGCAGTACTTC. The chain links TRBV6-1 to TRBJ2-7; D might be TRBD2 (6 bases). Germline CDR1 and CDR2: MNHNS and SASEGT. V was clipped by 3 bases and J by 5 bases, with 17 bases between them. The CDR3 is 15 residues long.

Written as DNA, the CDR3 is TGTGCCAGCAGCTTGTTAGCGGGGGGGCAAGAGACCCAGTACTTC. Translated: CASSLLAGGQETQYF. The chain carries TRBV5-5 and TRBJ2-5, with 11 bases lining up with TRBD2. With V trimmed by 1 base and J by 2 bases, 1 base remained unmatched. CDR1 is SGHKS, CDR2 YYEKEE, per germline (reference sequence). The CDR3 has 15 amino acids.

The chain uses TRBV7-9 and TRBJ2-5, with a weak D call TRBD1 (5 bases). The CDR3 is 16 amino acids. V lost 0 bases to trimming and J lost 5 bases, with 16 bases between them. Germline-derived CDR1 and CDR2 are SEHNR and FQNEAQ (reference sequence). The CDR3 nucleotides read TGTGCCAGCAGCTTAGCGAAGGGGTTAGGGTTTGAGACCCAGTACTTC. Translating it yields CASSLAKGLGFETQYF.

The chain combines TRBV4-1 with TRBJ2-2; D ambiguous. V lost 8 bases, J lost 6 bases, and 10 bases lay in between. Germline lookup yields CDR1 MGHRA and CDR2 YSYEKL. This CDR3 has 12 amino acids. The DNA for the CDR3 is TGCGCCAGCGGTACTATTTCCGGGGAGCTGTTTTTT. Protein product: CASGTISGELFF.

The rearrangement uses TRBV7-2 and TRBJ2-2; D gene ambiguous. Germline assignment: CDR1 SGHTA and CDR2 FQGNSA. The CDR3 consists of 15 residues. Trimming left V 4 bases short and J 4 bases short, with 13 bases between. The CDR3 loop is CASSSKAGGTGELFF. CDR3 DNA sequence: TGTGCCAGCAGCTCTAAAGCTGGTGGCACCGGGGAGCTGTTTTTT.

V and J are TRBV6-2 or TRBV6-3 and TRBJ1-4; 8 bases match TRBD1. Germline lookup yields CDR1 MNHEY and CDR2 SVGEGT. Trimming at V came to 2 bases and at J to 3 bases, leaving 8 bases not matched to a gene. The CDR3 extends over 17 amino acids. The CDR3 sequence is CASSYGAGGLANEKLFF. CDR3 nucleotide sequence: TGTGCCAGCAGTTACGGGGCAGGGGGCCTGGCTAATGAAAAACTGTTTTTT.

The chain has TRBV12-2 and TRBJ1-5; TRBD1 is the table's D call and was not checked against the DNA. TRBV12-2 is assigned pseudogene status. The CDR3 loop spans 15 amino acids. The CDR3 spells CASRWDRVRNQPQHF. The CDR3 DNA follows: TGTGCAAGTCGCTGGGACAGGGTTCGCAATCAGCCCCAGCATTTT.

CDR3 region: CASSLAAQGQKLFF. The CDR3 DNA sequence: TGCGCCAGCAGCTTGGCCGCGCAGGGGCAAAAACTGTTTTTT. The rearrangement links TRBV5-1 to TRBJ1-4, with a weak D call TRBD1 (6 bases). The germline V gene encodes CDR1 SGHRS and CDR2 YFSETQ. This CDR3 contains 14 residues. Trimming took off 0 bases at V and 9 bases at J, with 12 bases between the two ends.

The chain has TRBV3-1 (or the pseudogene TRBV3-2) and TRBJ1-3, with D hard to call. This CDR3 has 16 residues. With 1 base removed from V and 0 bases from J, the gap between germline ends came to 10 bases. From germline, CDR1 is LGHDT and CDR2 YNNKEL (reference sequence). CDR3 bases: TGTGCCAGCAGCCAAGCTCAGACTAACTCTGGAAACACCATATATTTT. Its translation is CASSQAQTNSGNTIYF.

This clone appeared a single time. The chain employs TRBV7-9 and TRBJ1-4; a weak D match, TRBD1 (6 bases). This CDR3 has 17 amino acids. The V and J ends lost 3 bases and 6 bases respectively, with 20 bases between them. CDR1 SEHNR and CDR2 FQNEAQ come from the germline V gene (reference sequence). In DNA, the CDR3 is TGTGCCAGCAGCTTGGGAATGGTCAGGGGTTCTTATGAAAAACTGTTTTTT. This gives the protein CASSLGMVRGSYEKLFF.

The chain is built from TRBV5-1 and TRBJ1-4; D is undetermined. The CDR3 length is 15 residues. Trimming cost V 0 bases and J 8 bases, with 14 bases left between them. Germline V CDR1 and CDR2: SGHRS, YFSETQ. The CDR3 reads CASSLESGQREKLFF. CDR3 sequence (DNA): TGCGCCAGCAGCTTGGAGTCAGGCCAGCGGGAAAAACTGTTTTTT.

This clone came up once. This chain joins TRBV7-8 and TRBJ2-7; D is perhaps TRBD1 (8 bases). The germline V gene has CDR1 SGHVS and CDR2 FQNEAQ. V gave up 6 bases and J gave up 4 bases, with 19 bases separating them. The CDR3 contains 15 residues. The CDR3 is CASSGTGGAGYEQYF. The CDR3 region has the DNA TGTGCCAGCAGTGGTACAGGGGGGGCAGGGTACGAGCAGTACTTC.